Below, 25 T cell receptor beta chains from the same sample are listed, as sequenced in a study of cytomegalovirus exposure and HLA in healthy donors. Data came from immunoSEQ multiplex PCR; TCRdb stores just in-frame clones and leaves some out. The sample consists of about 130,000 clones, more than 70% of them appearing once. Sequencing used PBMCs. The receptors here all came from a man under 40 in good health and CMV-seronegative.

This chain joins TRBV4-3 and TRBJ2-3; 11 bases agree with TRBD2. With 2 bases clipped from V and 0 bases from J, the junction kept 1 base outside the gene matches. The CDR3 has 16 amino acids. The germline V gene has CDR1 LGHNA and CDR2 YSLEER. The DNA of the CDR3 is TGCGCCAGCAGCCAAAGGACTAGCGGGAGCACAGATACGCAGTATTTT. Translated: CASSQRTSGSTDTQYF.

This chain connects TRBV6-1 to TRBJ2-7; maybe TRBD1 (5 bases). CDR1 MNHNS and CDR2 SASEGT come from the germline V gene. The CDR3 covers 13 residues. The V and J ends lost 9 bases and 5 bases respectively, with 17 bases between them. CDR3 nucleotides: TGTGCCAGTTCGCTGGGGCAGGGAAACGAGCAGTACTTC. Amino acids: CASSLGQGNEQYF.

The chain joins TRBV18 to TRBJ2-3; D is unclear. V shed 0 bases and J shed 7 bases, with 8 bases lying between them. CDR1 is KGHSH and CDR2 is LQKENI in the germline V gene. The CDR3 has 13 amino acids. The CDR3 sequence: CASSPPGLNTQYF. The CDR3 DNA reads TGTGCCAGCTCACCACCGGGCCTGAATACGCAGTATTTT.

Here the CDR3 DNA reads TGTGCCAGCAGCATCGGGGATGAGCAGTTCTTC. Translated: CASSIGDEQFF. This chain links TRBV7-3 with TRBJ2-1; D is possibly TRBD2 (5 bases). CDR3 length: 11 residues. V was clipped by 5 bases and J by 8 bases, with 7 bases between them. The germline V gene encodes CDR1 SGHTA and CDR2 FQGTGA.

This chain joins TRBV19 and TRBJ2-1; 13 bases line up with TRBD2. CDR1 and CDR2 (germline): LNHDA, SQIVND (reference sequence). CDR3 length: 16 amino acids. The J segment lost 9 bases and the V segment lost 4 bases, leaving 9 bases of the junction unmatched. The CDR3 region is CASSTGLAGAASEQFF. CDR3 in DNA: TGTGCCAGTAGTACTGGACTAGCGGGAGCTGCGAGTGAGCAGTTCTTC.

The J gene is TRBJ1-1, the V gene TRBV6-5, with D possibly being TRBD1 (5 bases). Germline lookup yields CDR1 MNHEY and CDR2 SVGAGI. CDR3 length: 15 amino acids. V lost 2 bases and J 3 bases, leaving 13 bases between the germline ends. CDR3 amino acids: CASSYGGAGDTEAFF. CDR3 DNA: TGTGCCAGCAGTTACGGAGGGGCCGGGGACACTGAAGCTTTCTTT.

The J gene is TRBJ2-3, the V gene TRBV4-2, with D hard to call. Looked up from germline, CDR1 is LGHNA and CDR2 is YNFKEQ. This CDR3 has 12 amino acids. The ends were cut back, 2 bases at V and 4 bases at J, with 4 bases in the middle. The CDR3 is CASSQSADTQYF. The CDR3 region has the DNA TGTGCCAGCAGCCAATCAGCAGATACGCAGTATTTT.

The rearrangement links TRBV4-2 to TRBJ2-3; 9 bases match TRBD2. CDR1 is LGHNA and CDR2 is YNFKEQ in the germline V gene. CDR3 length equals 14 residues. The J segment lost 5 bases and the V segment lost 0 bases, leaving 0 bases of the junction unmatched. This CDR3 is CASSQEAGGDTQYF. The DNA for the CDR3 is TGTGCCAGCAGCCAAGAAGCGGGAGGAGATACGCAGTATTTT.

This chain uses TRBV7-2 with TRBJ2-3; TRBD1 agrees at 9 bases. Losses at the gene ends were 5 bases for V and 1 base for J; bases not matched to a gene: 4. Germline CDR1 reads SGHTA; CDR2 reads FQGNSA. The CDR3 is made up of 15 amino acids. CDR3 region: CASSAGTGRTDTQYF. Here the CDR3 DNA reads TGTGCCAGCAGCGCCGGGACAGGGCGCACAGATACGCAGTATTTT.

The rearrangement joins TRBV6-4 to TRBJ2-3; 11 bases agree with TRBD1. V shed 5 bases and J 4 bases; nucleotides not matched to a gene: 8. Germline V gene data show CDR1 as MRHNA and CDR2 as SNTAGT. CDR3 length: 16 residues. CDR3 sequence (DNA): TGTGCCAGCAGTCGAACCGGGACAGGGGGTGCAGATACGCAGTATTTT. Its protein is CASSRTGTGGADTQYF.

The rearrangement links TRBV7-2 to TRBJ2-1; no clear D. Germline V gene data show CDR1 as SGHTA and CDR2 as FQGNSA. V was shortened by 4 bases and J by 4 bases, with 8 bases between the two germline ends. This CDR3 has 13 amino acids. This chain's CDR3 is CASSSRLYNEQFF. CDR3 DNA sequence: TGTGCCAGCAGCTCCCGACTGTACAATGAGCAGTTCTTC.

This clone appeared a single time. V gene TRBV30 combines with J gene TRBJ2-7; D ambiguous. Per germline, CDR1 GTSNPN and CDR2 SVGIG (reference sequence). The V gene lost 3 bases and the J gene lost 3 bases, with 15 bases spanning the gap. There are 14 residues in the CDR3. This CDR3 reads CAWRSPSGNYEQYF. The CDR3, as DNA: TGTGCCTGGAGGTCCCCGTCAGGAAACTACGAGCAGTACTTC.

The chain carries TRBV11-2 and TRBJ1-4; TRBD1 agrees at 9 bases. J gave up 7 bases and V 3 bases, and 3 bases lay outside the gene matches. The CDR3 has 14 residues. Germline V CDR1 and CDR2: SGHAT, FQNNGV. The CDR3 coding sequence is TGTGCCAGCAGCTTCGTGGACAGGGGTGAAAAACTGTTTTTT. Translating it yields CASSFVDRGEKLFF.

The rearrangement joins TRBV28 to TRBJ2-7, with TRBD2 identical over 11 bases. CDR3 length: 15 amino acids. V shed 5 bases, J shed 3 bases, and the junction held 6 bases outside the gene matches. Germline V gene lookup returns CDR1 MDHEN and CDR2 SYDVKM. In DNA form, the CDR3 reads TGTGCCAGCAGTCCTCCTAGCGGGAGGCACTACGAGCAGTACTTC. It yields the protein CASSPPSGRHYEQYF. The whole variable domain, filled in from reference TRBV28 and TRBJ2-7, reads DVKVTQSSRYLVKRTGEKVFLECVQDMDHENMFWYRQDPGLGLRLIYFSYDVKMKEKGDIPEGYSVSREKKERFSLILESASTNQTSMYLCASSPPSGRHYEQYFGPGTRLTVT.

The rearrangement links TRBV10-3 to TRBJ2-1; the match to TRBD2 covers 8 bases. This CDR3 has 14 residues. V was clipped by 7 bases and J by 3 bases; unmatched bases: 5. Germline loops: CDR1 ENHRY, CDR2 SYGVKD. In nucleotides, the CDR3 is TGTGCCATCACCGTAGCGGGGAACTACAATGAGCAGTTCTTC. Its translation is CAITVAGNYNEQFF.

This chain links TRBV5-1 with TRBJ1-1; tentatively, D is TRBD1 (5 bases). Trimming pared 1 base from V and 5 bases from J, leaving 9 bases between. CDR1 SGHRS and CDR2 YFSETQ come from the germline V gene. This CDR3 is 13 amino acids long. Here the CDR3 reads CASSLYTGTEAFF. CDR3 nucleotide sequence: TGCGCCAGCAGCTTGTACACAGGAACTGAAGCTTTCTTT.

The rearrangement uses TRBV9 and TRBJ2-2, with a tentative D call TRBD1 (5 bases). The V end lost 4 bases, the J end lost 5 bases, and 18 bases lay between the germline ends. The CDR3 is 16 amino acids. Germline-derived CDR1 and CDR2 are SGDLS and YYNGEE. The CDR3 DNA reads TGTGCCAGCAGCCCACAGGTGGCCGCGCGGACCGGGGAGCTGTTTTTT. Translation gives CASSPQVAARTGELFF.

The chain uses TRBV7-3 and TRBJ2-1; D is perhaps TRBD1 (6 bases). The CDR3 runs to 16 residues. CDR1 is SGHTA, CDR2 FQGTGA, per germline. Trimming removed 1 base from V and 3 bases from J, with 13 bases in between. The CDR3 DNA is TGTGCCAGCAGCTTAAGGGTAGGGACAAACTACAATGAGCAGTTCTTC. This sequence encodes CASSLRVGTNYNEQFF.

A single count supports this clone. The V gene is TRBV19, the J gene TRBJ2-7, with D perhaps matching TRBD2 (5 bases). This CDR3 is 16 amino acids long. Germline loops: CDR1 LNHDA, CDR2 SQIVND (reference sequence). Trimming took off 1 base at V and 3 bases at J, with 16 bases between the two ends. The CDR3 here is CASSIVIPGGGYEQYF. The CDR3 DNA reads TGTGCCAGTAGTATAGTGATTCCGGGCGGAGGCTACGAGCAGTACTTC.

The CDR3 region is CASSSSGVDTEAFF. The CDR3 bases are TGCGCCAGCAGCTCTTCAGGGGTCGACACTGAAGCTTTCTTT. This chain connects TRBV5-1 to TRBJ1-1; D perhaps matches TRBD1 (6 bases). This CDR3 has 14 amino acids. The V gene's germline CDR1 is SGHRS and CDR2 YFSETQ. The V end was cut by 3 bases, the J end by 3 bases, with 12 bases between.

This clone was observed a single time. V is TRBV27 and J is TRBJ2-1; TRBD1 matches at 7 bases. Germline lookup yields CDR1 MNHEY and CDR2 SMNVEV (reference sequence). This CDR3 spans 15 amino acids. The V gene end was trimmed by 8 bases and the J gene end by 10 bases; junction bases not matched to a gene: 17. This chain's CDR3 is CASFTSREGTDEQFF. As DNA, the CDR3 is TGTGCCAGCTTCACCTCGAGGGAAGGGACAGACGAGCAGTTCTTC.

This chain's CDR3 is CASSQDAASGRRRDTQYF. In DNA, the CDR3 is TGCGCCAGCAGCCAAGATGCGGCTAGCGGGAGGCGGAGAGATACGCAGTATTTT. The gene calls are TRBV4-1 and TRBJ2-3, with 11 positions matching TRBD2. V lost 0 bases and J lost 5; bases outside the gene matches: 10. CDR3 length equals 18 residues. In germline, CDR1 is MGHRA, CDR2 YSYEKL.

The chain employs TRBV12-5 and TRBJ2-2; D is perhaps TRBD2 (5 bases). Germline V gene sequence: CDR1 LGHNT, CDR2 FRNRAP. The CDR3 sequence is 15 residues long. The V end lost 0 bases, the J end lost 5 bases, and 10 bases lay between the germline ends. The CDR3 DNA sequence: TGTGCTAGTGGTTTGGTGGGAGCATATACCGGGGAGCTGTTTTTT. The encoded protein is CASGLVGAYTGELFF.

The chain's CDR3 is CASSTQGTDTQYF. The CDR3 coding sequence is TGTGCCAGCAGCACACAGGGAACAGATACGCAGTATTTT. V and J are TRBV7-3 and TRBJ2-3, with D possibly TRBD1 on 6 matching bases. CDR1 and CDR2 (germline): SGHTA, FQGTGA. CDR3 length equals 13 residues. Trimming removed 5 bases at V and 3 bases at J, with 9 bases between.

CDR3 in amino acids: CASSRGQGSTDTQYF. The CDR3, as DNA: TGTGCCAGCAGCAGGGGACAGGGTAGTACAGATACGCAGTATTTT. This chain uses TRBV7-2 with TRBJ2-3; 9 nucleotides match TRBD1. V gave up 5 bases and J gave up 3 bases; unmatched junction bases: 6. The CDR3 is 15 amino acids. Germline CDR1 SGHTA, CDR2 FQGNSA.